The 21 T cell receptor beta chains below all came from one sample that was sequenced in a study of T-cell reconstitution after alpha-beta-depleted transplantation in children. Molecular barcoding with unique molecular identifiers was used for the TCRbeta library. TCRdb re-called the PCR reads with MiXCR, one entry per CDR3 protein. This table holds just under 250,000 distinct CDR3 sequences, around 25% found once. The specimen was PBMCs, collected before TCRalphabeta/CD19-depleted stem cell transplant. These TCRs come from a girl between 2 and 10 years old with Fanconi anemia, due to receive a stem cell transplant.

The J gene is TRBJ2-5, the V gene TRBV5-1, with D perhaps given as TRBD1 or TRBD2 (5 bases each). The CDR3 contains 14 residues. Germline values: CDR1 SGHRS, CDR2 YFSETQ. V was shortened by 0 bases and J by 4 bases, with 10 bases between the two germline ends. CDR3 loop: CASSLEGRGETQYF. Written as DNA, the CDR3 is TGCGCCAGCAGCTTGGAGGGGAGAGGAGAGACCCAGTACTTC.

J is TRBJ2-5 and V is TRBV2; D is tentatively TRBD1 or TRBD2 (5 bases each). V was pared by 6 bases and J by 0 bases, with 11 bases between. The germline V gene encodes CDR1 SNHLY and CDR2 FYNNEI. The CDR3 totals 14 residues. This CDR3 is CASRPGPNQETQYF. As DNA, the CDR3 is TGTGCCAGCAGACCGGGACCTAACCAAGAGACCCAGTACTTC.

V is TRBV7-2 and J is TRBJ2-1; a possible D gene is TRBD2 (6 bases). Deletions cut 4 bases from V and 15 bases from J, with 25 bases between. The CDR3 covers 15 residues. In germline, CDR1 is SGHTA, CDR2 FQGNSA. The DNA for the CDR3 is TGTGCCAGCAGCTCTTCGGGAGTTAGGGGTCCTACGCGGTTCTTC. Translated: CASSSSGVRGPTRFF.

The chain is built from TRBV20-1 and TRBJ2-5, with D possibly being TRBD1 or TRBD2 (6 bases each). The V and J ends lost 6 bases and 4 bases respectively, with 15 bases between them. The CDR3 has 13 residues. In germline, CDR1 is DFQATT, CDR2 SNEGSKA (reference sequence). DNA for the CDR3: TGCAGTGCCGAGGGGGTAGCGGCAGAGACCCAGTACTTC. Amino acids: CSAEGVAAETQYF.

This clonotype was observed at least ten times. CDR3 sequence (DNA): TGTGCCATCAAGCCCACGTGGGGTGAGCAGTTCTTC. Encoded protein: CAIKPTWGEQFF. The chain is built from TRBV10-3 and TRBJ2-1; D remains ambiguous. V gave up 7 bases and J gave up 9 bases, with 13 bases separating them. This CDR3 is built from 12 residues. CDR1 and CDR2 from the germline V gene are ENHRY and SYGVKD.

There are many counts of this clonotype. This rearrangement joins TRBV4-2 to TRBJ2-3, with 9 positions matching TRBD2. With V trimmed by 4 bases and J by 6 bases, 5 bases remained unmatched. This CDR3 spans 14 amino acids. Germline CDR1 LGHNA, CDR2 YNFKEQ. CDR3 sequence: CASSPAGGGDTQYF. CDR3 bases: TGTGCCAGCAGCCCAGCGGGGGGAGGGGATACGCAGTATTTT.

Points on this clonotype: A clone one base away is much larger, so this may be a read error. This rearrangement joins TRBV29-1 to TRBJ1-2; D is unclear. This CDR3 has 10 residues. The germline V gene has CDR1 SQVTM and CDR2 ANQGSEA. V was clipped by 3 bases and J by 3 bases, with 2 bases between them. Here the CDR3 DNA reads TGCAGCGTTGACGACTATGGCTACACCTTC. It encodes CSVDDYGYTF.

The table lists this clonotype with a count of one. CDR3: CSARPIDRGDQPQHF. CDR3 coding DNA: TGCAGTGCTAGACCAATCGACAGGGGAGATCAGCCCCAGCATTTT. The chain joins TRBV20-1 to TRBJ1-5; 8 bases map to TRBD1. The CDR3 length is 15 residues. Trimming at V came to 2 bases and at J to 5 bases, leaving 8 bases not matched to a gene. Germline values: CDR1 DFQATT, CDR2 SNEGSKA (reference sequence).

This clonotype was counted only a few times. This chain connects TRBV7-3 to TRBJ2-2; unclear D gene. Per the germline V gene, CDR1 is SGHTA and CDR2 is FQGTGA. This CDR3 contains 17 residues. V shed 5 bases and J shed 1 base, with 17 bases lying between them. DNA of the CDR3: TGTGCCAGCAGCCCTAACCCTATCCTAGGGAACACCGGGGAGCTGTTTTTT. Its translation: CASSPNPILGNTGELFF.

The table lists this clonotype with many counts. V is TRBV20-1 and J is TRBJ2-7, with TRBD1 identical over 9 bases. CDR3 length: 13 residues. CDR1 and CDR2 (germline): DFQATT, SNEGSKA (reference sequence). V gave up 6 bases and J gave up 6 bases; unmatched junction bases: 9. The DNA of the CDR3 is TGCAGTGCAAAGAAAGCACAGGGGGCCGAGCAGTACTTC. It translates to CSAKKAQGAEQYF.

Only a few counts were recorded for this clonotype. The chain carries TRBV27 and TRBJ1-1; a possible D gene is TRBD1 (6 bases). CDR1 is MNHEY and CDR2 is SMNVEV in the germline V gene (reference sequence). The length of the CDR3 is 15 residues. V gave up 5 bases and J gave up 4 bases, with 17 bases separating them. The CDR3 reads CASSPGEALGTEAFF. The CDR3 nucleotides read TGTGCCAGCAGTCCAGGGGAAGCCCTGGGCACTGAAGCTTTCTTT.

This chain uses TRBV2 with TRBJ1-4; D might be TRBD1 (5 bases). V shed 1 base and J shed 4 bases, with 16 bases lying between them. Germline CDR1 reads SNHLY; CDR2 reads FYNNEI. This CDR3 is built from 17 residues. CDR3 amino acids: CASSEEPLGAINEKLFF. The CDR3 region has the DNA TGTGCCAGCAGTGAAGAACCCCTCGGGGCCATTAATGAAAAACTGTTTTTT. The whole variable domain, filled in from reference TRBV2 and TRBJ1-4, reads EPEVTQTPSHQVTQMGQEVILRCVPISNHLYFYWYRQILGQKVEFLVSFYNNEISEKSEIFDDQFSVERPDGSNFTLKIRSTKLEDSAMYFCASSEEPLGAINEKLFFGSGTQLSVL.

The chain has TRBV27 and TRBJ2-7; TRBD2 matches at 13 bases. The CDR3 has 16 residues. J lost 3 bases, V lost 2 bases, and 4 bases had no gene match. Germline V gene sequence: CDR1 MNHEY, CDR2 SMNVEV (reference sequence). As DNA, the CDR3 is TGTGCCAGCAGTTTACCCGGACTAGCGGGGGTCTACGAGCAGTACTTC. Its translation: CASSLPGLAGVYEQYF.

The CDR3 spells CAISESPFGEQFF. The CDR3 DNA follows: TGTGCCATCAGTGAGAGTCCCTTCGGTGAGCAGTTCTTC. V usage is TRBV10-3 and J usage is TRBJ2-1; D is unclear. From germline, CDR1 is ENHRY and CDR2 SYGVKD. This CDR3 comprises 13 residues. Trimming left V 2 bases short and J 9 bases short, with 11 bases between.

This clonotype was picked up many times. CDR3 sequence (DNA): TGCGCCAGCAGCTTGGGAGCGGGAGTTCTGTATGAGCAGTTCTTC. Residues: CASSLGAGVLYEQFF. This sequence joins TRBV5-1 and TRBJ2-1, with TRBD2 matching 8 bases. The CDR3 runs to 15 residues. Germline values: CDR1 SGHRS, CDR2 YFSETQ. V gave up 0 bases and J gave up 8 bases; unmatched junction bases: 7.

The table lists this clonotype with many counts. The J gene is TRBJ2-3, the V gene TRBV15, with D uncertain. V lost 3 bases and J lost 0, with 7 bases in between. CDR1 is LNHNV and CDR2 is YYDKDF in the germline V gene (reference sequence). The CDR3 is 14 amino acids. The CDR3, as DNA: TGTGCCACCAGCAGCCGAGAAAGCACAGATACGCAGTATTTT. As protein: CATSSRESTDTQYF.

This clonotype appeared a few times. The genes are TRBV7-2 and TRBJ2-7, with TRBD2 matching over 9 bases. After removal of 5 bases from V and 7 bases from J, the junction contained 15 bases not matched to a gene. The CDR3 is 16 amino acids. Germline V gives CDR1 SGHTA, CDR2 FQGNSA. In DNA, the CDR3 is TGTGCCAGCAGCCTAACCCCAGCGGGGGGAGGGAAGGAGCAGTACTTC. The encoded protein is CASSLTPAGGGKEQYF.

This clonotype came up a few times. The chain combines TRBV7-3 with TRBJ2-3, with TRBD2 matching 7 bases. Germline CDR1 is SGHTA and CDR2 is FQGTGA. After removal of 3 bases from V and 0 bases from J, the junction contained 3 bases not matched to a gene. The CDR3 has 15 amino acids. CDR3 protein: CASSLGTTSTDTQYF. In DNA, the CDR3 is TGTGCCAGCAGCTTGGGGACTACTAGCACAGATACGCAGTATTTT.

This clonotype was observed at least ten times. The chain uses TRBV29-1 and TRBJ2-5; perhaps TRBD2 as D (5 bases). The V end was cut by 7 bases, the J end by 0 bases, with 12 bases between. Germline-derived CDR1 and CDR2 are SQVTM and ANQGSEA. The CDR3 loop spans 13 amino acids. Here the CDR3 reads CSAAREYQETQYF. The CDR3 nucleotides read TGCAGCGCCGCGAGGGAGTACCAAGAGACCCAGTACTTC.

This sequence joins TRBV9 and TRBJ2-5; D is ambiguous. Trimming took 0 bases from V and 0 from J, leaving 9 bases between them. Germline assignment: CDR1 SGDLS and CDR2 YYNGEE. The CDR3 consists of 15 residues. The CDR3 spells CASSVALGNQETQYF. CDR3 in DNA: TGTGCCAGCAGCGTAGCTCTTGGAAACCAAGAGACCCAGTACTTC.

The chain uses TRBV20-1 and TRBJ2-1, with no clear D. The CDR3 spans 11 residues. V lost 3 bases and J 10 bases, leaving 10 bases between the germline ends. Germline lookup yields CDR1 DFQATT and CDR2 SNEGSKA (reference sequence). CDR3 sequence (DNA): TGCAGTGCTAGTGATCTTCGGGAGCAGTTCTTC. Its protein product is CSASDLREQFF.